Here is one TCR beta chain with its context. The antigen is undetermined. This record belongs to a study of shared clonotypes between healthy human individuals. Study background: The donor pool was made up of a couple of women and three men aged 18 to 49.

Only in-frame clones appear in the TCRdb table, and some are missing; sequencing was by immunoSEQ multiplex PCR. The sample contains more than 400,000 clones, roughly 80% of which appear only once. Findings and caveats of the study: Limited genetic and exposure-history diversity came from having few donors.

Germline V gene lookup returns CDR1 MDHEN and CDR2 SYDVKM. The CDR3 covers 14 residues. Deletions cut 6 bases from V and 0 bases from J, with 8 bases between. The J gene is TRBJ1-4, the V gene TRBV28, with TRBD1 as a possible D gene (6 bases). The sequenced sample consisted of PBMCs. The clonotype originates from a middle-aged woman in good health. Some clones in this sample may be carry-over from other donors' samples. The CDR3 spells CASSEGATNEKLFF. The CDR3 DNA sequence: TGTGCCAGCAGCGAGGGGGCAACTAATGAAAAACTGTTTTTT.